Listed below are T cell receptor beta chains from one sample, sequenced in a study of blood T cell repertoires in COVID-19. The data were produced by immunoSEQ multiplex PCR, yet TCRdb's version contains in-frame clones alone and is incomplete. The sample holds 200,000 to 250,000 clones; about four fifths are singletons and the top ten take approximately 1.8%. Specimen: PBMCs or T cells enriched from blood (not recorded which). Every receptor here comes from a man in his 60s who had recovered from COVID-19. Each CDR3 is given with its conserved first and last residue. A D gene is named only where the DNA matches it firmly. Only part of the rows carry a size: once, few, many, or a class if the clone is expanded.

clone size | J gene | V gene | D gene | CDR3 DNA | CDR3 protein
NA | TRBJ1-1 | TRBV27 | NA | TGTGCCAGCAGTTTAGTGGCCGCCACTGAAGCTTTCTTT | CASSLVAATEAFF
NA | TRBJ2-5 | TRBV3-1/TRBV3-2 | NA | TGTGCCAGCAGCCCCAGTCCGGAGGGTCTATCGGAGACCCAGTACTTC | CASSPSPEGLSETQYF
NA | TRBJ1-1 | TRBV19 | NA | TGTGCCAGTAGTGCAGGATTGAACACTGAAGCTTTCTTT | CASSAGLNTEAFF
few | TRBJ1-1 | TRBV30 | TRBD1 | TGTGCCTGGACCCCAGGGACAGCGAACACTGAAGCTTTCTTT | CAWTPGTANTEAFF
NA | TRBJ1-5 | TRBV7-8 | NA | TGTGCCAGCAGCCCAGGCCTCAGGGGTTTTCAGCCCCAGCATTTT | CASSPGLRGFQPQHF
NA | TRBJ2-1 | TRBV6-5 | NA | TGTGCCAGCAGCGGTAGCGGAAATGAGCAGTTCTTC | CASSGSGNEQFF
NA | TRBJ1-2 | TRBV19 | TRBD1 | TGTGCCAGTAGTATGTTGGGTCCGACAGGGCCCTCCCTCTATGGCTACACCTTC | CASSMLGPTGPSLYGYTF
NA | TRBJ1-2 | TRBV12-5 | TRBD1 | TGTGCTAGTGGGGAACAGGGGGCTAAGGACTATGGCTACACCTTC | CASGEQGAKDYGYTF
NA | TRBJ1-6 | TRBV29-1 | NA | TGCAGCGTCCAGGAAGACCGTTATAATTCACCCCTCCACTTT | CSVQEDRYNSPLHF
NA | TRBJ1-1 | TRBV12-3/TRBV12-4 | NA | TGTGCCAGCAGTTTTACAGTGAACACTGAAGCTTTCTTT | CASSFTVNTEAFF
NA | TRBJ2-5 | TRBV6-5 | TRBD2 | TGTGCCAGCCAACGGGGGGGAGTTTTCCAAGAGACCCAGTACTTC | CASQRGGVFQETQYF
NA | TRBJ1-5 | TRBV19 | NA | TGTGCCAGTACCTTGACAGGAGGTTTCGTACAGCCCCAGCATTTT | CASTLTGGFVQPQHF
NA | TRBJ1-1 | TRBV5-1 | NA | TGCGCCAGCAGGGGCAATACTGAAGCTTTCTTT | CASRGNTEAFF
NA | TRBJ1-2 | TRBV5-4 | TRBD1 | TGTGCCAGCAGCTTCGGACAGGAAGGTGGCTACACCTTC | CASSFGQEGGYTF
NA | TRBJ1-2 | TRBV12-3/TRBV12-4 | TRBD1 | TGTGCCAGCAGTCGGGGGACAGGGGGCGGCTACACCTTC | CASSRGTGGGYTF
once | TRBJ1-2 | TRBV15 | TRBD1 | TGTGCCACCAGCAGAGATGTAGCACAGGGGACGTATGGCTACACCTTC | CATSRDVAQGTYGYTF
NA | TRBJ1-2 | TRBV18 | NA | TGTGCCAGCTCACCAGAGGGTAGGGATGGCTACACCTTC | CASSPEGRDGYTF
NA | TRBJ1-3 | TRBV18 | TRBD1 | TGTGCCAGCTCACTTCTTACAGGGGTCCACGGAAACACCATATATTTT | CASSLLTGVHGNTIYF
once | TRBJ1-1 | TRBV12-3/TRBV12-4 | NA | TGTGCCAGCAGCCCTACAGAGCTCGAAGCTTTCTTT | CASSPTELEAFF
NA | TRBJ1-1 | TRBV4-1 | NA | TGCGCCAGCAGCCGCGAGTTGATCCTGAACACTGAAGCTTTCTTT | CASSRELILNTEAFF
NA | TRBJ2-3 | TRBV5-1 | NA | TGCGCCAGCAGCCAGACAGCGATTACTAGCACAGATACGCAGTATTTT | CASSQTAITSTDTQYF
NA | TRBJ2-1 | TRBV5-6 | NA | TGTGCCAGCAGCTTGGACAGGGGGAGGGGGCCACCCTACAATGAGCAGTTCTTC | CASSLDRGRGPPYNEQFF
NA | TRBJ1-1 | TRBV6-5 | NA | TGTGCCAGCAGTTACGTACGGGACACTGAAGCTTTCTTT | CASSYVRDTEAFF
NA | TRBJ1-1 | TRBV3-1/TRBV3-2 | NA | TGTGCCAGCAGCCAAGACAGGGTTGAAGCTTTCTTT | CASSQDRVEAFF
NA | TRBJ1-1 | TRBV7-3 | NA | TGTGCCAGCAGCTTAAATTTGGGGGCGTCTGAAGCTTTCTTT | CASSLNLGASEAFF
once | TRBJ1-4 | TRBV29-1 | NA | TGCAGCGCAGCCCGTTCAACTAATGAAAAACTGTTTTTT | CSAARSTNEKLFF
NA | TRBJ1-1 | TRBV11-3 | NA | TGTGCCAGCAGCTTGGGCCTAATTACAGGGTCTGAAGCTTTCTTT | CASSLGLITGSEAFF
NA | TRBJ2-7 | TRBV5-1 | TRBD1 | TGCGCCAGCAGATGGGACAGGGGGTACGAGCAGTACTTC | CASRWDRGYEQYF